A single sample gave rise to the 17 T cell receptor beta chains below, sequenced in a study of T cell responses to AZD1222 COVID-19 vaccine. Produced via immunoSEQ multiplex PCR; TCRdb's table is partial and in-frame only. The table records around 100,000 clones, approximately 87% of them present only once. This material consisted of peripheral blood, taken on day 0 of AZD1222 vaccination. These receptors were obtained from an adult in good health.

This chain joins TRBV7-3 and TRBJ2-2; D is unresolved. The germline CDR1 and CDR2 sequences are SGHTA and FQGTGA. V was pared by 5 bases and J by 3 bases, with 10 bases between. The CDR3 has 14 residues. CDR3 coding DNA: TGTGCCAGCAGCAAGCTAAGGGACACCGGGGAGCTGTTTTTT. Encoded protein: CASSKLRDTGELFF. The entire variable domain, with the rest obtained from reference TRBV7-3 and TRBJ2-2, is as follows: GAGVSQTPSNKVTEKGKYVELRCDPISGHTALYWYRQSLGQGPEFLIYFQGTGAADDSGLPNDRFFAVRPEGSVSTLKIQRTERGDSAVYLCASSKLRDTGELFFGEGSRLTVL.

This clone was detected only a few times. This chain connects TRBV5-1 to TRBJ1-1; weak D call: TRBD1 (6 bases). This CDR3 region has 13 residues. Per the germline V gene, CDR1 is SGHRS and CDR2 is YFSETQ. Trimming removed 3 bases from V and 7 bases from J, with 13 bases in between. The CDR3 here is CASSSTGIGEAFF. The CDR3 nucleotides are TGCGCCAGCAGCTCTACAGGGATCGGTGAAGCTTTCTTT.

J is TRBJ2-7 and V is TRBV6-2 or TRBV6-3, with a weak D call TRBD1 (6 bases). CDR1 and CDR2 (germline): MNHEY, SVGEGT. The V end lost 5 bases, the J end lost 2 bases, and 13 bases lay between the germline ends. The CDR3 extends over 14 amino acids. The CDR3: CASSQQGPTYEQYF. For the CDR3, the DNA is TGTGCCAGCAGTCAACAGGGTCCCACCTACGAGCAGTACTTC.

V is TRBV11-2 and J is TRBJ1-4; D might be TRBD1 (5 bases). The CDR3 consists of 16 residues. CDR1 is SGHAT, CDR2 FQNNGV, per germline. The V and J ends lost 4 bases and 7 bases respectively, with 19 bases between them. The CDR3, as DNA: TGTGCCAGCAGCTCGAGCCCCCCAGGGCTAAGTGAAAAACTGTTTTTT. Its translation is CASSSSPPGLSEKLFF.

This clone has only one observation. The V and J genes are TRBV19 and TRBJ2-2, with unresolved D. This CDR3 spans 15 amino acids. Trimming pared 3 bases from V and 4 bases from J, leaving 12 bases between. The germline V gene has CDR1 LNHDA and CDR2 SQIVND (reference sequence). The CDR3 DNA sequence: TGTGCCAGTAGTATCCCAGGTTTAGGCACCGGGGAGCTGTTTTTT. It is translated as CASSIPGLGTGELFF.

This clone appeared once. This chain joins TRBV6-4 and TRBJ1-5; unclear D gene. V lost 5 bases, J lost 0 bases, and 8 bases lay in between. The CDR3 covers 14 residues. Germline V gene sequence: CDR1 MRHNA, CDR2 SNTAGT. CDR3: CASSQEYSNQPQHF. The CDR3 DNA follows: TGTGCCAGCAGTCAAGAGTATAGCAATCAGCCCCAGCATTTT.

J is TRBJ1-6 and V is TRBV9; 11 bases agree with TRBD1. Germline CDR1 SGDLS, CDR2 YYNGEE. V gave up 4 bases and J gave up 10 bases; unmatched junction bases: 13. The CDR3 length is 17 residues. CDR3 sequence: CASSYAVDRGLKSPLHF. As DNA, the CDR3 is TGTGCCAGCAGCTACGCGGTGGACAGGGGGCTGAAATCACCCCTCCACTTT.

The rearrangement joins TRBV18 to TRBJ1-3; TRBD1 matches 8 bases. From germline, CDR1 is KGHSH and CDR2 LQKENI. V was clipped by 3 bases and J by 4 bases; unmatched bases: 8. This CDR3 has 16 amino acids. In DNA, the CDR3 is TGTGCCAGCTCACCCGAGGGACAGGTTTCGGGAAACACCATATATTTT. This sequence encodes CASSPEGQVSGNTIYF.

A word on this clone: The sample has other DNA sequences that encode this CDR3 too. CDR3 sequence reads: CASSHLGNTIYF. The CDR3 region has the DNA TGTGCCAGCAGCCACTTAGGAAACACCATATATTTT. The J gene is TRBJ1-3, the V gene TRBV3-1 (or the pseudogene TRBV3-2); no reliable D call. Per germline, CDR1 LGHDT and CDR2 YNNKEL (reference sequence). Trimming pared 3 bases from V and 4 bases from J, leaving 4 bases between. This CDR3 has 12 amino acids.

This rearrangement joins TRBV29-1 to TRBJ2-1, with no clear D. Trimming took off 5 bases at V and 5 bases at J, with 16 bases between the two ends. Looked up from germline, CDR1 is SQVTM and CDR2 is ANQGSEA. The CDR3 runs 14 residues. The CDR3 nucleotides read TGCAGCGTTCAGCAGAGCAGTAAGCACAATGAGCAGTTCTTC. Its protein product is CSVQQSSKHNEQFF.

This chain joins TRBV28 and TRBJ2-3; 7 nucleotides align to TRBD1. The germline gives CDR1 MDHEN, CDR2 SYDVKM. The CDR3 runs to 15 residues. V lost 6 bases, J lost 2 bases, and 8 bases stayed unmatched. The CDR3 DNA reads as TGTGCCAGCAGCAACCGGGACAGACTCACAGATACGCAGTATTTT. Its protein is CASSNRDRLTDTQYF.

The CDR3 loop is CASSRGSSYNEQFF. The DNA for the CDR3 is TGTGCCAGCAGCCGGGGGAGCTCCTACAATGAGCAGTTCTTC. The chain uses TRBV6-2 or TRBV6-3 and TRBJ2-1; TRBD2 might be the D (6 bases). The CDR3 loop spans 14 amino acids. Trimming took 6 bases from V and 0 from J, leaving 9 bases between them. Per germline, CDR1 MNHEY and CDR2 SVGEGT.

The chain couples TRBV6-5 to TRBJ2-7; TRBD1 agrees at 7 bases. Germline V gene lookup returns CDR1 MNHEY and CDR2 SVGAGI. The CDR3 is 13 residues long. Trimming at V came to 2 bases and at J to 4 bases, leaving 2 bases not matched to a gene. The CDR3 DNA reads as TGTGCCAGCAGTTACGACAGGGATTACGAGCAGTACTTC. It translates to CASSYDRDYEQYF.

The chain couples TRBV9 to TRBJ2-2; 10 nucleotides agree with TRBD1. Germline assignment: CDR1 SGDLS and CDR2 YYNGEE. The CDR3 has 16 residues. J was trimmed by 4 bases and V by 3 bases; bases with no gene match: 6. CDR3 nucleotides: TGTGCCAGCAGCGCGGACAGGGGGTCGGCCACCGGGGAGCTGTTTTTT. This translates into CASSADRGSATGELFF.

The V call is TRBV2, the J call TRBJ2-4; 10 nucleotides agree with TRBD2. The CDR3 sequence is 18 residues long. The V gene end was trimmed by 7 bases and the J gene end by 0 bases; junction bases not matched to a gene: 12. Germline V gives CDR1 SNHLY, CDR2 FYNNEI. CDR3 sequence reads: CASTLDLAGDIAKNIQYF. The CDR3 DNA follows: TGTGCCAGCACCCTTGACCTAGCGGGGGACATAGCCAAAAACATTCAGTACTTC.

The V call is TRBV7-6, the J call TRBJ2-2; D perhaps matches TRBD2 (6 bases). Trimming removed 5 bases at V and 5 bases at J, with 12 bases between. The length of the CDR3 is 14 residues. CDR1 and CDR2 from the germline V gene are SGHVS and FNYEAQ. This CDR3 is CASSKAGGTGELFF. In nucleotides, the CDR3 is TGTGCCAGCAGCAAGGCTGGGGGGACCGGGGAGCTGTTTTTT.

V and J are TRBV5-1 and TRBJ2-1; D uncertain. Germline CDR1 is SGHRS and CDR2 is YFSETQ. This CDR3 spans 15 amino acids. V lost 0 bases and J 5 bases, leaving 12 bases between the germline ends. The CDR3 sequence is CASSLVRSSDNEQFF. CDR3 bases: TGCGCCAGCAGCTTGGTCAGGTCGTCAGACAATGAGCAGTTCTTC.